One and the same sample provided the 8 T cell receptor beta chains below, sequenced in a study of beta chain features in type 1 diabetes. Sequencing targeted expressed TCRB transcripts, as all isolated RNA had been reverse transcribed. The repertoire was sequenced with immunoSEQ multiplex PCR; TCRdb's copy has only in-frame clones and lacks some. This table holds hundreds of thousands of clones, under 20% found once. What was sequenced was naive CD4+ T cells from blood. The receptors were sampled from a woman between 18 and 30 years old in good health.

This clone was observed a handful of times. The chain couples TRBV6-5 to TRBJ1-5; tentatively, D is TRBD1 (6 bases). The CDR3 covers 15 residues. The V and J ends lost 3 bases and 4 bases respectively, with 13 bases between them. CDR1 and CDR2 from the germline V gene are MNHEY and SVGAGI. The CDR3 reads CASSYSGTRNQPQHF. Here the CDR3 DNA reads TGTGCCAGCAGTTATTCGGGGACAAGAAATCAGCCCCAGCATTTT.

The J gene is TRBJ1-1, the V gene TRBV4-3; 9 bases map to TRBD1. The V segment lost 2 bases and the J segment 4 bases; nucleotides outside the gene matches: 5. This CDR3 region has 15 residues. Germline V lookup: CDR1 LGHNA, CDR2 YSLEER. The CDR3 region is CASSQPQGAGTEAFF. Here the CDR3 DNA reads TGCGCCAGCAGCCAACCACAGGGGGCAGGCACTGAAGCTTTCTTT.

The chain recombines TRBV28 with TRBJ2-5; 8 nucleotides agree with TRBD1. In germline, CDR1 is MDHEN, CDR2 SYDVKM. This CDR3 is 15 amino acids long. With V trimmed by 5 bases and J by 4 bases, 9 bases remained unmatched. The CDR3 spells CASSVGAGGRETQYF. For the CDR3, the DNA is TGTGCCAGCAGTGTTGGGGCAGGGGGCCGAGAGACCCAGTACTTC. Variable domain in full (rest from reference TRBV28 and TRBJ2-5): DVKVTQSSRYLVKRTGEKVFLECVQDMDHENMFWYRQDPGLGLRLIYFSYDVKMKEKGDIPEGYSVSREKKERFSLILESASTNQTSMYLCASSVGAGGRETQYFGPGTRLLVL.

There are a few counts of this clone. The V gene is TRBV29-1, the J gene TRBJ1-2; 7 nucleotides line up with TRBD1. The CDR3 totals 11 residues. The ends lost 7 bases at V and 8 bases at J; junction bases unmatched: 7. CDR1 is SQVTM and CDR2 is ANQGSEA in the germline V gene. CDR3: CSGTTGAGYTF. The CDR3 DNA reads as TGCAGCGGAACCACAGGGGCCGGCTACACCTTC.

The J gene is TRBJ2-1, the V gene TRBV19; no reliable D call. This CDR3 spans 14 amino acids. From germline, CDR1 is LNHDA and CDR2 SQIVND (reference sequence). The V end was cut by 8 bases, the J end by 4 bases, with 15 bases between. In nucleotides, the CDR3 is TGTGCCAGTGCCTTGACCGGGCTTTACAATGAGCAGTTCTTC. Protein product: CASALTGLYNEQFF.

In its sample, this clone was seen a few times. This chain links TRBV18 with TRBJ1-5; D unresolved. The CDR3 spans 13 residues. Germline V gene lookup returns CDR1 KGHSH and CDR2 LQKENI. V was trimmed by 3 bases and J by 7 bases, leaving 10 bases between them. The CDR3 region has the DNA TGTGCCAGCTCACCTTCGAGAGAGCAGCCCCAGCATTTT. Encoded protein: CASSPSREQPQHF.

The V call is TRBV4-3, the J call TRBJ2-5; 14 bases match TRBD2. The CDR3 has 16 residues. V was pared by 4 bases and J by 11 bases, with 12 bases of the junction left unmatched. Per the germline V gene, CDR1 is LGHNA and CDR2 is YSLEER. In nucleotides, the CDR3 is TGCGCCAGCAGCCCACACGGGACTAGCGGGAGATGGGAGCAGTACTTC. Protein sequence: CASSPHGTSGRWEQYF.

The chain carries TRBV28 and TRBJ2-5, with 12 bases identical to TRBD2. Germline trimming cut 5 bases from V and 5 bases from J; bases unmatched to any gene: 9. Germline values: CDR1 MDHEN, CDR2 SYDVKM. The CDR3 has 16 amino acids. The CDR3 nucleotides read TGTGCCAGCAGTCCGTCCCTAGCGGGAGGGTTGGAGACCCAGTACTTC. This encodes CASSPSLAGGLETQYF.